These T cell receptor beta chains were read from a single sample in a study of blood T cell repertoires in COVID-19. Produced via immunoSEQ multiplex PCR; TCRdb's table is partial and in-frame only. The table lists under 150,000 clones, just under 85% of them singletons, with 9.5% to 15% in the top ten. The sequenced material came from peripheral blood. These receptors all come from a human donor in a cohort sampled during active COVID-19. Both conserved end residues are part of each CDR3. D genes are given only for firm matches. Clone size appears in some rows only: once, few, many, or a class for an expanded clone.

>TRBJ1-1|TRBV18|NA|15|NA
TGTGCCAGCCGCCGAGGGGGAGGGGGGAGCACTGAAGCTTTCTTT
CASRRGGGGSTEAFF
>TRBJ2-5|TRBV11-2|NA|17|NA
TGTGCCAGCAGCTTATTTTGGGGGGGGGCGTTTGAAGAGACCCAGTACTTC
CASSLFWGGAFEETQYF
>TRBJ2-5|TRBV5-1|TRBD1|15|NA
TGCGCCAGCAGCTTGTCCAGGGGGCAGGGGGAGACCCAGTACTTC
CASSLSRGQGETQYF
>TRBJ2-3|TRBV2|TRBD2|17|NA
TGTGCCAGCGGAGGACTAGCGGGGGGGCTGGGCACAGATACGCAGTATTTT
CASGGLAGGLGTDTQYF
>TRBJ2-1|TRBV20-1|NA|15|once
TGCAGTGCTAGTATTAGCTCAACTGCGCACAATGAGCAGTTCTTC
CSASISSTAHNEQFF
>TRBJ1-4|TRBV3-1/TRBV3-2|NA|15|NA
TGTGCCAGCAGCCAAGATCGGGGGGTTGATGAAAAACTGTTTTTT
CASSQDRGVDEKLFF
>TRBJ1-2|TRBV3-1/TRBV3-2|TRBD1|15|few
TGTGCCAGCAGCCAGTCTTACAGGGGAAAGAATGGCTACACCTTC
CASSQSYRGKNGYTF
>TRBJ2-7|TRBV13|TRBD1|13|NA
TGTGCCAGCAGCTACGGACAGGGGTACGAGCAGTACTTC
CASSYGQGYEQYF
>TRBJ2-7|TRBV3-1/TRBV3-2|NA|14|NA
TGTGCCAGCAGCCAAATACAGTCGACCTACGAGCAGTACTTC
CASSQIQSTYEQYF
>TRBJ1-1|TRBV10-1|NA|13|NA
TGCGCCAGCAGTGGTCAGGGTTTCACTGAAGCTTTCTTT
CASSGQGFTEAFF
>TRBJ1-5|TRBV19|TRBD1|15|NA
TGTGCCAGTTCTCGACAGGGGGCGTACAATCAGCCCCAGCATTTT
CASSRQGAYNQPQHF
>TRBJ2-7|TRBV6-5|NA|13|NA
TGTGCCAGCAGTTACCCGGGGTCCTACGAGCAGTACTTC
CASSYPGSYEQYF
>TRBJ2-1|TRBV7-2|TRBD2|15|NA
TGTGCCAGCAGCTTAACGGGGGGGCCCGGGAATGAGCAGTTCTTC
CASSLTGGPGNEQFF
>TRBJ2-2|TRBV4-1|NA|15|NA
TGCGCCAGCAGCCAAGTTTCCAGGGCGAACGGGGAGCTGTTTTTT
CASSQVSRANGELFF
>TRBJ1-3|TRBV6-5|TRBD1|15|NA
TGTGCCTGCAGGAGAGTCCAGGGGGGTGGAAACACCATATATTTT
CACRRVQGGGNTIYF
>TRBJ2-1|TRBV4-1|NA|17|NA
TGCGCCAGCAGCCAAGAGTCCGCGGGCCAGGCCCCCGATGAGCAGTTCTTC
CASSQESAGQAPDEQFF
>TRBJ1-1|TRBV7-3|NA|13|NA
TGTGCCAGCAGCTTAGGGTTGGGCAGTCAAGCTTTCTTT
CASSLGLGSQAFF
>TRBJ2-2|TRBV6-6|NA|14|few
TGTGCCATCACCATAGGGGGATACACCGGGGAGCTGTTTTTT
CAITIGGYTGELFF
>TRBJ2-5|TRBV5-6|TRBD2|13|NA
TGTGCCAGCAGCCTGACTAGCCGGGAGACCCAGTACTTC
CASSLTSRETQYF
>TRBJ1-6|TRBV6-4|NA|15|NA
TGTGCAGGTGGGGGGGGGTCGTCCTATAATTCACCCCTCCACTTT
CAGGGGSSYNSPLHF
>TRBJ2-3|TRBV6-1|TRBD2|17|NA
TGTGCCAGCAGTGAAGCGCACGGGCGGGGGGGCACAGATACGCAGTATTTT
CASSEAHGRGGTDTQYF
>TRBJ1-3|TRBV5-4|TRBD1|13|NA
TGTGCCAGCAGCCAGGGGGCCGGGAACACCATATATTTT
CASSQGAGNTIYF
>TRBJ2-3|TRBV18|TRBD1|14|NA
TGTGCCAGCTCCCTCGGACAGGCGGGAGATACGCAGTATTTT
CASSLGQAGDTQYF
>TRBJ2-2|TRBV2|NA|15|NA
TGTGCCAGCAGCCCCAGGGCAACGTCCACCGGGGAGCTGTTTTTT
CASSPRATSTGELFF
>TRBJ2-3|TRBV30|NA|15|NA
TGTGCCTGGAGTGGAGGGGGTTTGAGCACAGATACGCAGTATTTT
CAWSGGGLSTDTQYF
>TRBJ2-3|TRBV2|TRBD2|15|NA
TGTGCCAGCAGTGAGGTGCGGGGGAGCACAGATACGCAGTATTTT
CASSEVRGSTDTQYF
>TRBJ1-2|TRBV13|NA|14|NA
TGTGCCAGCAGCTTAGTTGGGGGGATAGATGGCTACACCTTC
CASSLVGGIDGYTF
>TRBJ2-1|TRBV5-1|NA|15|NA
TGCGCCAGCAGCTTGGCCTTAACGGGTTTCAATGAGCAGTTCTTC
CASSLALTGFNEQFF
>TRBJ1-1|TRBV5-5|TRBD1|15|NA
TGTGCCAGCGAACTAGGCGGACAGGGGGACACTGAAGCTTTCTTT
CASELGGQGDTEAFF
>TRBJ2-7|TRBV4-1|TRBD2|15|NA
TGCGCCAGCAGCCAGGAAGGGACTAACATCTACGAGCAGTACTTC
CASSQEGTNIYEQYF
>TRBJ2-7|TRBV5-1|TRBD2|17|NA
TGCGCCAGCAGCTTGGGAAAGCGGGGGGTCTACACCTACGAGCAGTACTTC
CASSLGKRGVYTYEQYF
>TRBJ1-3|TRBV7-6|NA|16|NA
TGTGCCAGCAGCTTAACGGACGGGGGCTCTGGAAACACCATATATTTT
CASSLTDGGSGNTIYF
>TRBJ2-1|TRBV19|TRBD2|15|NA
TGTGCCAGTACCGAAGGGGGGACTAGAACCAATGAGCAGTTCTTC
CASTEGGTRTNEQFF
>TRBJ2-5|TRBV24-1|TRBD2|18|NA
TGTGCCACCAGTGATGGTGCGGGGGGGACGTTCCTTCAAGAGACCCAGTACTTC
CATSDGAGGTFLQETQYF
>TRBJ1-3|TRBV9|NA|15|NA
TGTGCCAGCAGCGCCAGGGCATTCTCTGGAAACACCATATATTTT
CASSARAFSGNTIYF
>TRBJ2-5|TRBV7-9|NA|17|NA
TGTGCCAGCAGCTTAGACTGGCTCGGGGGGCGCCAAGAGACCCAGTACTTC
CASSLDWLGGRQETQYF
>TRBJ2-7|TRBV7-9|NA|15|NA
TGTGCCAGCAGCCCCGGAGGGGCTGGGTCCTACGAGCAGTACTTC
CASSPGGAGSYEQYF
>TRBJ2-7|TRBV6-5|NA|14|NA
TGTGCCAGCAGTTTAGTCAGGGAAACCTACGAGCAGTACTTC
CASSLVRETYEQYF
>TRBJ2-2|TRBV7-9|TRBD1|16|NA
TGTGCCAGCAGCTCGCGTGGACAGGGGGACACCGGGGAGCTGTTTTTT
CASSSRGQGDTGELFF